This passage covers 26 T cell receptor beta chains from one sample sequenced in a study of T cell changes during pregnancy in multiple sclerosis (dated by TCRdb to the late 2010s). Library prep was done by the immunoSEQ multiplex PCR assay. This immuneACCESS table, as held by TCRdb, lists in-frame sequences with V and J called but not all clones. Of the missing ones, under half trace to an unresolved V gene in checked studies; the others have no known cause. A total of approximately 87,000 clones appear in this sample, 75% to 95% of them only once. Approximately 0.45% of the sample is taken by the ten largest. The material was CD4+ T cells from peripheral blood mononuclear cells, obtained in the second trimester of pregnancy. These receptors originate from a female donor with multiple sclerosis, enrolled in a pregnancy study.

This clone has only one observation. The genes are TRBV27 and TRBJ2-7, with D perhaps TRBD1 (5 bases). From germline, CDR1 is MNHEY and CDR2 SMNVEV (reference sequence). The CDR3 extends over 12 amino acids. Between the trimmed V and J ends, which lost 5 bases and 4 bases, there was a span of 9 bases. The DNA for the CDR3 is TGTGCCAGCAGTGCGGCAGGGTACGAGCAGTACTTC. Translated: CASSAAGYEQYF.

This clone was picked up a small number of times. The chain couples TRBV28 to TRBJ2-1, with 11 bases matching TRBD2. The CDR3 is 13 residues long. The V gene's germline CDR1 is MDHEN and CDR2 SYDVKM. V was clipped by 5 bases and J by 8 bases; unmatched bases: 2. CDR3 region: CASSRTSGYEQFF. The CDR3 coding sequence is TGTGCCAGCAGTAGGACTAGCGGGTATGAGCAGTTCTTC. The variable domain in full, completed from reference TRBV28 and TRBJ2-1, reads DVKVTQSSRYLVKRTGEKVFLECVQDMDHENMFWYRQDPGLGLRLIYFSYDVKMKEKGDIPEGYSVSREKKERFSLILESASTNQTSMYLCASSRTSGYEQFFGPGTRLTVL.

Notes on this clone: In the same sample, other DNA sequences code for this CDR3. The chain links TRBV7-2 to TRBJ1-1, with a tentative D call TRBD1 (5 bases). Looked up from germline, CDR1 is SGHTA and CDR2 is FQGNSA. V was shortened by 3 bases and J by 1 base, with 9 bases between the two germline ends. The CDR3 loop spans 14 amino acids. This CDR3 is CASSLGRGNTEAFF. CDR3 nucleotides: TGTGCCAGCAGCTTGGGGAGGGGGAACACTGAAGCTTTCTTT.

The chain recombines TRBV5-4 with TRBJ2-1, with 9 bases lining up with TRBD2. The trim removed 4 bases at V and 8 bases at J, leaving 10 bases unmatched. The V gene's germline CDR1 is SGHNT and CDR2 YYREEE (reference sequence). This CDR3 contains 15 residues. CDR3 amino acids: CASSTDGAGGHEQFF. In DNA form, the CDR3 reads TGTGCCAGCAGCACGGACGGGGCGGGGGGGCATGAGCAGTTCTTC.

The chain has TRBV4-3 and TRBJ2-7; 10 bases map to TRBD2. Trimming cost V 3 bases and J 4 bases; bases outside gene matches: 6. The CDR3 is made up of 15 amino acids. Germline assignment: CDR1 LGHNA and CDR2 YSLEER. CDR3 sequence reads: CASSHGTSEFYEQYF. The CDR3 DNA reads TGCGCCAGCAGCCATGGGACTAGCGAGTTTTACGAGCAGTACTTC.

The chain employs TRBV29-1 and TRBJ2-5; 7 bases are a match to TRBD1. The V gene end was trimmed by 4 bases and the J gene end by 4 bases; junction bases not matched to a gene: 12. The CDR3 is 15 residues long. Germline lookup yields CDR1 SQVTM and CDR2 ANQGSEA. This chain's CDR3 is CSVGKPSGQSETQYF. The CDR3 nucleotides read TGCAGCGTTGGGAAACCCTCGGGACAGTCAGAGACCCAGTACTTC.

The chain has TRBV10-3 and TRBJ2-7; D may be TRBD1 (8 bases). The germline CDR1 and CDR2 sequences are ENHRY and SYGVKD. The CDR3 runs 16 residues. V lost 6 bases and J 3 bases, leaving 21 bases between the germline ends. DNA of the CDR3: TGTGCCATCAGGAAGCTCTCGGACAGGGAGGGCTACGAGCAGTACTTC. Translation gives CAIRKLSDREGYEQYF.

The genes are TRBV19 and TRBJ1-1; 7 bases match TRBD1. V lost 5 bases to trimming and J lost 1 base; unmatched junction nucleotides: 7. Germline V lookup: CDR1 LNHDA, CDR2 SQIVND (reference sequence). This CDR3 region has 15 residues. The CDR3 DNA reads as TGTGCCAGTAGTTTCTTGACAGGGCCGAACACTGAAGCTTTCTTT. It yields the protein CASSFLTGPNTEAFF.

V usage is TRBV2 and J usage is TRBJ2-6; D is uncertain. The germline gives CDR1 SNHLY, CDR2 FYNNEI. This CDR3 region has 15 residues. The ends were cut back, 6 bases at V and 3 bases at J, with 12 bases in the middle. The CDR3: CASRPHTGGANVLTF. The CDR3 DNA is TGTGCCAGCAGACCCCACACGGGTGGGGCCAACGTCCTGACTTTC.

This chain joins TRBV6-5 and TRBJ1-4, with 8 bases fitting TRBD1. CDR3 length: 13 residues. Germline CDR1 MNHEY, CDR2 SVGAGI. V shed 6 bases and J 5 bases; nucleotides not matched to a gene: 2. The CDR3 sequence is CASRRQGNEKLFF. CDR3 nucleotide sequence: TGTGCCAGCAGACGACAGGGGAATGAAAAACTGTTTTTT.

The chain employs TRBV9 and TRBJ2-1, with 8 bases identical to TRBD2. This CDR3 has 14 amino acids. CDR1 SGDLS and CDR2 YYNGEE come from the germline V gene. V dropped 0 bases and J dropped 11; count of bases not matched to a gene: 7. The CDR3 loop reads CASSVEAGGTKQFF. The CDR3 DNA follows: TGTGCCAGCAGCGTAGAGGCGGGGGGAACCAAGCAGTTCTTC.

The chain carries TRBV5-1 and TRBJ2-5, with D possibly being TRBD1 (6 bases). This CDR3 has 13 amino acids. With 7 bases removed from V and 0 bases from J, the gap between germline ends came to 10 bases. Germline CDR1 is SGHRS and CDR2 is YFSETQ. The CDR3 sequence: CASDPGDQETQYF. CDR3 coding DNA: TGCGCCAGCGACCCAGGGGACCAAGAGACCCAGTACTTC.

DNA of the CDR3: TGTGCCAGCAGCTCCGACAGGGCCCATGAAAAACTGTTTTTT. Residues: CASSSDRAHEKLFF. V is TRBV5-4 and J is TRBJ1-4; 7 bases agree with TRBD1. Trimming at V came to 3 bases and at J to 6 bases, leaving 5 bases not matched to a gene. Germline assignment: CDR1 SGHNT and CDR2 YYREEE (reference sequence). This CDR3 contains 14 residues.

The rearrangement uses TRBV5-1 and TRBJ2-6, with 8 bases aligning to TRBD1. CDR1 SGHRS and CDR2 YFSETQ come from the germline V gene. The CDR3 length is 17 residues. V lost 1 base, J lost 0 bases, and 3 bases stayed unmatched. CDR3 residues: CASSLRDRNSGANVLTF. In nucleotides, the CDR3 is TGCGCCAGCAGCTTGCGGGACAGGAACTCTGGGGCCAACGTCCTGACTTTC. The whole variable domain, remainder taken from reference TRBV5-1 and TRBJ2-6, is KAGVTQTPRYLIKTRGQQVTLSCSPISGHRSVSWYQQTPGQGLQFLFEYFSETQRNKGNFPGRFSGRQFSNSRSEMNVSTLELGDSALYLCASSLRDRNSGANVLTFGAGSRLTVL.

This chain connects TRBV4-1 to TRBJ2-1, with D unclear. Looked up from germline, CDR1 is MGHRA and CDR2 is YSYEKL. V dropped 2 bases and J dropped 0 bases, with 11 bases sitting between them. The CDR3 contains 16 residues. This CDR3 is CASSQPTATSYNEQFF. The CDR3 DNA sequence: TGCGCCAGCAGCCAACCTACAGCAACCTCCTACAATGAGCAGTTCTTC.

The J gene is TRBJ2-3, the V gene TRBV5-6; TRBD2 is a possible D gene (6 bases). Germline values: CDR1 SGHDT, CDR2 YYEEEE. The CDR3 extends over 13 amino acids. V was shortened by 1 base and J by 6 bases, with 9 bases between the two germline ends. The CDR3 coding sequence is TGTGCCAGCAGCTTGTCAGGAGGGGATACGCAGTATTTT. Encoded protein: CASSLSGGDTQYF.

The chain joins TRBV6-6 to TRBJ1-5, with D perhaps TRBD1 (6 bases). The V end was cut by 6 bases, the J end by 0 bases, with 15 bases between. Looked up from germline, CDR1 is MNHNY and CDR2 is SVGAGI (reference sequence). This CDR3 has 16 residues. CDR3 loop: CASSKGHGNSNQPQHF. The CDR3 DNA sequence: TGTGCCAGCAGCAAGGGACACGGGAATAGCAATCAGCCCCAGCATTTT.

The rearrangement links TRBV7-2 to TRBJ2-3; D is unclear. Germline V CDR1 and CDR2: SGHTA, FQGNSA. The CDR3 contains 14 residues. The V and J ends lost 7 bases and 2 bases respectively, with 13 bases between them. The CDR3 DNA sequence: TGTGCCAGCACCCCTCGTACAGTCACAGATACGCAGTATTTT. Its protein is CASTPRTVTDTQYF.

The chain employs TRBV4-2 and TRBJ2-7; D is perhaps TRBD1 (7 bases). Germline CDR1 reads LGHNA; CDR2 reads YNFKEQ. The CDR3 is made up of 17 amino acids. Trimming took 3 bases from V and 3 from J, leaving 21 bases between them. As DNA, the CDR3 is TGTGCCAGCAGCCAGCAGGGGGGTGGGACAGTATACTACGAGCAGTACTTC. This sequence encodes CASSQQGGGTVYYEQYF.

This chain links TRBV19 with TRBJ2-7; TRBD1 matches 11 bases. Trimming removed 1 base from V and 2 bases from J; junction bases left unmatched: 1. The CDR3 spans 15 residues. CDR1 is LNHDA, CDR2 SQIVND, per germline (reference sequence). CDR3 region: CASSIGGQGAYEQYF. As DNA, the CDR3 is TGTGCCAGTAGTATAGGGGGACAGGGGGCCTACGAGCAGTACTTC.

CDR3 residues: CASSEAPGGNQPQHF. In nucleotides, the CDR3 is TGTGCCAGCAGTGAAGCGCCGGGGGGCAATCAGCCCCAGCATTTT. The chain has TRBV6-1 and TRBJ1-5, with a tentative D call TRBD1 (5 bases). Per the germline V gene, CDR1 is MNHNS and CDR2 is SASEGT. Trimming stripped 0 bases from V and 2 bases from J, with 8 bases between. The CDR3 loop spans 15 amino acids.

The chain links TRBV6-1 to TRBJ1-2; weak D call: TRBD1 (6 bases). The CDR3 extends over 15 amino acids. V gave up 4 bases and J gave up 7 bases, with 19 bases separating them. Germline V lookup: CDR1 MNHNS, CDR2 SASEGT. CDR3: CASSVLPGQGSGYTF. In DNA, the CDR3 is TGTGCCAGCAGTGTCCTCCCGGGACAAGGCTCTGGCTACACCTTC.

The V and J genes are TRBV30 and TRBJ2-7; D remains ambiguous. Trimming took off 0 bases at V and 1 base at J, with 4 bases between the two ends. The V gene's germline CDR1 is GTSNPN and CDR2 SVGIG (reference sequence). The CDR3 is 12 amino acids. CDR3 nucleotide sequence: TGTGCCTGGAGTGTAGAGTCCTACGAGCAGTACTTC. Its protein is CAWSVESYEQYF.

The genes are TRBV5-1 and TRBJ1-3; unclear D gene. Germline V lookup: CDR1 SGHRS, CDR2 YFSETQ. Trimming removed 0 bases at V and 2 bases at J, with 12 bases between. The CDR3 runs to 16 residues. The CDR3: CASSLAVQATGNTIYF. CDR3 in DNA: TGCGCCAGCAGCTTGGCCGTCCAGGCGACTGGAAACACCATATATTTT. The whole variable domain, filled in from reference TRBV5-1 and TRBJ1-3, reads KAGVTQTPRYLIKTRGQQVTLSCSPISGHRSVSWYQQTPGQGLQFLFEYFSETQRNKGNFPGRFSGRQFSNSRSEMNVSTLELGDSALYLCASSLAVQATGNTIYFGEGSWLTVV.

Only one count was recorded for this clone. The rearrangement joins TRBV28 to TRBJ2-7; TRBD1 is a possible D gene (5 bases). The germline V gene has CDR1 MDHEN and CDR2 SYDVKM. This CDR3 comprises 16 residues. Trimming removed 5 bases at V and 2 bases at J, with 19 bases between. As DNA, the CDR3 is TGTGCCAGCAGTCCGCCTGGGGAAGGGGCGCCCTACGAGCAGTACTTC. Translation gives CASSPPGEGAPYEQYF.

The chain couples TRBV30 to TRBJ1-3; 8 nucleotides align to TRBD1. Per germline, CDR1 GTSNPN and CDR2 SVGIG (reference sequence). CDR3 length: 15 residues. The V and J ends lost 3 bases and 4 bases, in that order; junction bases with no gene match: 8. CDR3 residues: CAWSPHRGSGNTIYF. CDR3 coding DNA: TGTGCCTGGAGCCCCCACAGGGGGAGCGGAAACACCATATATTTT.